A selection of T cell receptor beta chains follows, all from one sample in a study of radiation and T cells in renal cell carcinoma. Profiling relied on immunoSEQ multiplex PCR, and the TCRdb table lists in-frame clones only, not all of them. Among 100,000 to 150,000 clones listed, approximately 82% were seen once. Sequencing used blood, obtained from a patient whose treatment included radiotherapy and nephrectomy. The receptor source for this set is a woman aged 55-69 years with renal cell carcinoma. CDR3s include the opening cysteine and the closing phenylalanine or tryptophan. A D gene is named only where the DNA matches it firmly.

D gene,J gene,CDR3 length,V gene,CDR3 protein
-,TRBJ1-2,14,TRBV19,CASSIDGANYGYTF
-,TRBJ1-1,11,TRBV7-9,CASSLKAEAFF
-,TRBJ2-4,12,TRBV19,CASSIPQNIQYF
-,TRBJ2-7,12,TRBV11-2,CASSTGPVRQYF
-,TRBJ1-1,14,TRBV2,CASSASQTNTEAFF
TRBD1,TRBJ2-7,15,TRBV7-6,CASSSGQGIGNEQYF
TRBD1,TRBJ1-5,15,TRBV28,CASRGEGQARGPQHF
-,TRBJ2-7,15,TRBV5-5,CASSLGGTQNYEQYF
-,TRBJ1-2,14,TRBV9,CASRRTAPAGGYTF
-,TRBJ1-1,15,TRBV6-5,CASSYGVLGNTEAFF
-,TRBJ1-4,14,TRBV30,CAWRRDSTNEKLFF
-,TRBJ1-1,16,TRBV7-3,CASSLSPGQGGTEAFF